This TCR beta chain was found in a study of T cell clones after liver transplantation. About the research overall: Until 12-24 months post-transplant, subjects got standard immunosuppression and no induction. Draws occurred before transplant, before withdrawal, and after complete or failed withdrawal.

This table comes from immunoSEQ multiplex PCR, and its TCRdb copy is limited to in-frame clones, with some not included. Seen here are about 75,000 clones, around four fifths observed once, and the top ten hold 2.1%. Germline lookup yields CDR1 MRHNA and CDR2 SNTAGT. V was trimmed by 3 bases and J by 0 bases, leaving 11 bases between them. The CDR3 runs to 15 residues. Sequenced here: CD4+ T cells from blood, sampled less than 50 months after liver transplant. The chain carries TRBV6-4 and TRBJ1-2, with D hard to call. This TCR came from a human patient who received a liver transplant. Among the T cells, some may be from the graft donor. CDR3 amino acids: CASSDGRTSNYGYTF. CDR3 sequence (DNA): TGTGCCAGCAGTGATGGTAGGACTTCTAACTATGGCTACACCTTC.